One and the same sample provided the 10 T cell receptor beta chains below, sequenced in a study of shared clonotypes between healthy human individuals. Assay: immunoSEQ multiplex PCR; the TCRdb copy retains only in-frame clones and omits some. The sample has fewer than 400,000 clones, less than 85% seen once. The sequencing sample was made of memory CD4+ T cells sorted from blood. The subset was: CD45RA-negative fraction. These receptors were taken from a man in his thirties or forties in good health.

J is TRBJ2-7 and V is TRBV27; a possible D gene is TRBD2 (5 bases). The V gene lost 9 bases and the J gene lost 4 bases, with 16 bases spanning the gap. Germline values: CDR1 MNHEY, CDR2 SMNVEV (reference sequence). The CDR3 has 13 amino acids. CDR3 sequence reads: CASQRSGNYEQYF. CDR3 in DNA: TGTGCCAGTCAGAGGTCGGGAAATTACGAGCAGTACTTC.

CDR3 in amino acids: CASSLTSGYTGELFF. CDR3 bases: TGTGCCAGTAGTTTAACTAGCGGATACACCGGGGAGCTGTTTTTT. V is TRBV19 and J is TRBJ2-2; 8 bases match TRBD2. V was clipped by 5 bases and J by 3 bases; unmatched bases: 5. The CDR3 totals 15 residues. Per the germline V gene, CDR1 is LNHDA and CDR2 is SQIVND (reference sequence).

This clone has a handful of counts. The V call is TRBV7-9, the J call TRBJ2-2; TRBD1 or TRBD2 may be the D gene (5 bases each). Germline-derived CDR1 and CDR2 are SEHNR and FQNEAQ (reference sequence). Deletions cut 2 bases from V and 6 bases from J, with 22 bases between. The CDR3 has 18 amino acids. The CDR3 sequence: CASSLWLWDQGKAGELFF. DNA for the CDR3: TGTGCCAGCAGCTTATGGCTCTGGGACCAAGGGAAGGCCGGGGAGCTGTTTTTT.

V usage is TRBV19 and J usage is TRBJ2-3, with 11 bases fitting TRBD2. From germline, CDR1 is LNHDA and CDR2 SQIVND (reference sequence). The CDR3 extends over 16 amino acids. J was trimmed by 1 base and V by 6 bases; bases with no gene match: 6. The CDR3: CASSRQLAGGTDTQYF. Here the CDR3 DNA reads TGTGCCAGTAGCCGACAACTAGCGGGAGGCACAGATACGCAGTATTTT.

The chain employs TRBV15 and TRBJ2-6; D is ambiguous. This CDR3 has 13 amino acids. Germline CDR1 is LNHNV and CDR2 is YYDKDF (reference sequence). The ends were cut back, 1 base at V and 9 bases at J, with 7 bases in the middle. The chain's CDR3 is CATSRGDVNVLTF. CDR3 coding DNA: TGTGCCACCAGCAGAGGTGACGTCAACGTCCTGACTTTC.

The chain combines TRBV19 with TRBJ2-4; 7 nucleotides match TRBD2. After removal of 5 bases from V and 3 bases from J, the junction contained 4 bases not matched to a gene. The CDR3 consists of 14 residues. Germline V CDR1 and CDR2: LNHDA, SQIVND (reference sequence). The CDR3 protein is CASSGAGNKNIQYF. CDR3 sequence (DNA): TGTGCCAGTAGTGGAGCGGGGAACAAAAACATTCAGTACTTC.

The gene calls are TRBV18 and TRBJ1-3; D is possibly TRBD1 (5 bases). Germline V gene sequence: CDR1 KGHSH, CDR2 LQKENI. The germline V and J ends were trimmed by 3 bases and 2 bases, with 8 bases remaining between them. The length of the CDR3 is 14 residues. CDR3 coding DNA: TGTGCCAGCTCACCGGGGGACCCTGGAAACACCATATATTTT. It specifies CASSPGDPGNTIYF.

In regard to this clone: One end of the junction fails to match germline, which may point to a read error. The rearrangement joins TRBV5-5 to TRBJ2-1, with 9 bases matching TRBD1. This CDR3 is 15 amino acids long. Germline V gene lookup returns CDR1 SGHKS and CDR2 YYEKEE (reference sequence). Here the CDR3 reads CASTLGQGVYNEQFF. The CDR3 bases are TGTGCCAGCACCTTGGGACAGGGAGTCTACAATGAGCAGTTCTTC.

This rearrangement joins TRBV7-2 to TRBJ2-1; D is perhaps TRBD1 or TRBD2 (5 bases each). Germline V lookup: CDR1 SGHTA, CDR2 FQGNSA. Between the trimmed V and J ends, which lost 4 bases and 14 bases, there was a span of 15 bases. The CDR3 totals 12 residues. The CDR3 nucleotides read TGTGCCAGCAGCTCCGGACGGGGACGGGAGTTCTTC. It yields the protein CASSSGRGREFF.

The J gene is TRBJ2-3, the V gene TRBV7-8; the D is unclear. CDR1 is SGHVS and CDR2 is FQNEAQ in the germline V gene. Trimming pared 4 bases from V and 5 bases from J, leaving 13 bases between. There are 14 residues in the CDR3. The CDR3 coding sequence is TGTGCCAGCAGCTCCTCAGCCTCTAGAGATACGCAGTATTTT. This codes for CASSSSASRDTQYF.